The 22 T cell receptor beta chains reported below all come from one sample, sequenced in a study of blood T cell repertoires in COVID-19. Libraries were prepared by immunoSEQ multiplex PCR; TCRdb keeps only in-frame clonotypes and omits some of them. The data hold more than 200,000 clones, with roughly nine tenths observed a single time. Sequenced sample: peripheral blood. These receptor sequences come from a woman in her forties or fifties with acute or convalescent COVID-19.

The J gene is TRBJ1-2, the V gene TRBV11-3; tentatively, D is TRBD1 (6 bases). CDR1 and CDR2 from the germline V gene are SGHNT and YENEEA. The CDR3 runs to 11 residues. Trimming shortened V by 6 bases and J by 6 bases, and 8 bases separated the two germline ends. The CDR3 spells CASRGGNGYTF. CDR3 nucleotide sequence: TGTGCCAGCAGAGGGGGAAATGGCTACACCTTC.

This clone was seen only once. The chain carries TRBV5-8 and TRBJ1-5; 7 positions match TRBD1. The CDR3 has 15 residues. Losses at the gene ends were 2 bases for V and 5 bases for J; bases not matched to a gene: 7. Germline loops: CDR1 SGHTS, CDR2 YDEGEE. CDR3 amino acids: CASSFDRVGYQPQHF. The CDR3 DNA reads as TGTGCCAGCAGCTTTGACAGGGTTGGATATCAGCCCCAGCATTTT.

The chain couples TRBV18 to TRBJ1-4; TRBD1 matches at 8 bases. The J segment lost 4 bases and the V segment lost 6 bases, leaving 19 bases of the junction unmatched. Per the germline V gene, CDR1 is KGHSH and CDR2 is LQKENI. CDR3 length equals 19 residues. The CDR3 sequence: CASSIIQLTGTGNNEKLFF. DNA of the CDR3: TGTGCCAGCTCCATAATACAACTGACGGGGACAGGCAATAATGAAAAACTGTTTTTT. Full variable domain (missing parts from reference TRBV18 and TRBJ1-4): NAGVMQNPRHLVRRRGQEARLRCSPMKGHSHVYWYRQLPEEGLKFMVYLQKENIIDESGMPKERFSAEFPKEGPSILRIQQVVRGDSAAYFCASSIIQLTGTGNNEKLFFGSGTQLSVL.

This chain's CDR3 is CATSSQAGYEQYF. The DNA of the CDR3 is TGTGCCACCAGTAGTCAGGCGGGCTACGAGCAGTACTTC. J is TRBJ2-7 and V is TRBV24-1, with D possibly TRBD2 on 5 matching bases. This CDR3 is 13 amino acids long. The germline V gene has CDR1 KGHDR and CDR2 SFDVKD. The V gene lost 6 bases and the J gene lost 3 bases, with 11 bases spanning the gap.

This clone appeared once. In DNA, the CDR3 is TGTGCCAGCAGCCGGCGCCGGGACAGTAGCTCCTACAATGAGCAGTTCTTC. Amino acid sequence: CASSRRRDSSSYNEQFF. V gene TRBV3-1 (or the pseudogene TRBV3-2) combines with J gene TRBJ2-1; 7 nucleotides agree with TRBD1. The ends lost 4 bases at V and 0 bases at J; junction bases unmatched: 9. The CDR3 totals 17 residues. Germline CDR1 is LGHDT and CDR2 is YNNKEL (reference sequence).

This sequence joins TRBV2 and TRBJ2-7, with 8 bases matching TRBD1. The CDR3 extends over 14 amino acids. Germline values: CDR1 SNHLY, CDR2 FYNNEI. After removal of 6 bases from V and 7 bases from J, the junction contained 11 bases not matched to a gene. In DNA, the CDR3 is TGTGCCAGCAGAGGGACAGGTGATTTGGGGGAGCAGTACTTC. Its protein is CASRGTGDLGEQYF. Based on the CDR3 plus reference TRBV2 and TRBJ2-7, the full variable domain is EPEVTQTPSHQVTQMGQEVILRCVPISNHLYFYWYRQILGQKVEFLVSFYNNEISEKSEIFDDQFSVERPDGSNFTLKIRSTKLEDSAMYFCASRGTGDLGEQYFGPGTRLTVT.

CDR3 sequence reads: CASSLADRVISYF. The CDR3 bases are TGTGCCAGCAGCTTAGCCGACAGGGTAATTTCGTACTTC. The chain joins TRBV7-9 to TRBJ2-7, with 7 nucleotides matching TRBD1. V shed 0 bases, J shed 12 bases, and the junction held 8 bases outside the gene matches. The CDR3 is 13 amino acids. Per the germline V gene, CDR1 is SEHNR and CDR2 is FQNEAQ (reference sequence). The whole variable domain, remainder taken from reference TRBV7-9 and TRBJ2-7, is DTGVSQNPRHKITKRGQNVTFRCDPISEHNRLYWYRQTLGQGPEFLTYFQNEAQLEKSRLLSDRFSAERPKGSFSTLEIQRTEQGDSAMYLCASSLADRVISYFGPGTRLTVT.

This clone was counted a single time. V gene TRBV27 combines with J gene TRBJ2-6, with D perhaps TRBD2 (7 bases). The ends were cut back, 6 bases at V and 0 bases at J, with 21 bases in the middle. CDR1 and CDR2 from the germline V gene are MNHEY and SMNVEV (reference sequence). The CDR3 runs 19 residues. The CDR3 protein is CASRVRGGRSLSGANVLTF. The CDR3 region has the DNA TGTGCCAGCAGGGTAAGGGGGGGAAGATCTCTCTCTGGGGCCAACGTCCTGACTTTC.

This chain links TRBV7-2 with TRBJ1-2, with D perhaps matching TRBD1 (6 bases). Trimming took 5 bases from V and 8 from J, leaving 15 bases between them. CDR3 size: 13 residues. From germline, CDR1 is SGHTA and CDR2 FQGNSA. CDR3 DNA: TGTGCCAGCAGCCCCCCAGGGGCTGAGGGCTACACCTTC. Amino acids: CASSPPGAEGYTF.

This clone was recorded a few times. The V call is TRBV7-2, the J call TRBJ1-2, with D possibly matching TRBD1 (6 bases). CDR3 length equals 16 residues. Germline V gene data show CDR1 as SGHTA and CDR2 as FQGNSA. V lost 5 bases to trimming and J lost 0 bases, with 16 bases between them. The CDR3, as DNA: TGTGCCAGCAGCCTAGGACAGATCGATGCTAACTATGGCTACACCTTC. Amino acids: CASSLGQIDANYGYTF.

CDR3 in amino acids: CASSPVPPSGTDTQYF. In nucleotides, the CDR3 is TGTGCCAGTAGTCCAGTACCGCCTAGCGGTACAGATACGCAGTATTTT. V is TRBV19 and J is TRBJ2-3, with TRBD2 matching 7 bases. Losses at the gene ends were 5 bases for V and 3 bases for J; bases not matched to a gene: 11. This CDR3 is built from 16 residues. The germline CDR1 and CDR2 sequences are LNHDA and SQIVND (reference sequence).

In this sample, this clone turned up once. The chain couples TRBV4-3 to TRBJ2-7; the D gene is possibly TRBD1 (5 bases). Germline values: CDR1 LGHNA, CDR2 YSLEER. Trimming removed 1 base from V and 2 bases from J, with 12 bases in between. This CDR3 contains 15 residues. CDR3 coding DNA: TGCGCCAGCAGCCAAGGGGTCACAGGAACCTACGAGCAGTACTTC. It specifies CASSQGVTGTYEQYF.

The chain is built from TRBV18 and TRBJ1-1; D not certain. With 0 bases removed from V and 1 base from J, the gap between germline ends came to 9 bases. In germline, CDR1 is KGHSH, CDR2 LQKENI. This CDR3 spans 15 amino acids. For the CDR3, the DNA is TGTGCCAGCTCACCACCGGGCAGCCCGAACACTGAAGCTTTCTTT. Amino acids: CASSPPGSPNTEAFF. Based on the CDR3 plus reference TRBV18 and TRBJ1-1, the full variable domain is NAGVMQNPRHLVRRRGQEARLRCSPMKGHSHVYWYRQLPEEGLKFMVYLQKENIIDESGMPKERFSAEFPKEGPSILRIQQVVRGDSAAYFCASSPPGSPNTEAFFGQGTRLTVV.

V usage is TRBV7-9 and J usage is TRBJ1-4; 8 bases line up with TRBD1. The V and J ends lost 1 base and 2 bases, in that order; junction bases with no gene match: 6. The CDR3 contains 17 residues. Per the germline V gene, CDR1 is SEHNR and CDR2 is FQNEAQ (reference sequence). CDR3 region: CASSLGDRFQTNEKLFF. CDR3 in DNA: TGTGCCAGCAGCTTAGGGGACAGGTTTCAGACTAATGAAAAACTGTTTTTT. Full variable domain (remainder filled in from reference TRBV7-9 and TRBJ1-4): DTGVSQNPRHKITKRGQNVTFRCDPISEHNRLYWYRQTLGQGPEFLTYFQNEAQLEKSRLLSDRFSAERPKGSFSTLEIQRTEQGDSAMYLCASSLGDRFQTNEKLFFGSGTQLSVL.

The chain is built from TRBV4-2 and TRBJ1-6; D might be TRBD1 (5 bases). V gave up 0 bases and J gave up 8 bases, with 5 bases separating them. Germline V gives CDR1 LGHNA, CDR2 YNFKEQ. The CDR3 is 13 amino acids. The CDR3 sequence: CASSQDRDSPLHF. Written as DNA, the CDR3 is TGTGCCAGCAGCCAAGACAGGGATTCACCCCTCCACTTT.

The chain has TRBV3-1 (or the pseudogene TRBV3-2) and TRBJ1-2, with 7 bases lining up with TRBD1. Trimming at V came to 5 bases and at J to 1 base, leaving 7 bases not matched to a gene. CDR1 is LGHDT, CDR2 YNNKEL, per germline (reference sequence). This CDR3 is 15 amino acids long. This CDR3 reads CASSKPGQFNYGYTF. The CDR3 nucleotides read TGTGCCAGCAGCAAGCCGGGACAGTTTAACTATGGCTACACCTTC.

The chain couples TRBV11-2 to TRBJ2-7; 7 bases are shared with TRBD1. The CDR3 is 13 residues long. Germline V CDR1 and CDR2: SGHAT, FQNNGV. J was trimmed by 7 bases and V by 4 bases; bases with no gene match: 7. CDR3 DNA: TGTGCCAGCAGCTCTATAGGGGGCAGAGAGCAGTACTTC. It specifies CASSSIGGREQYF.

This clone was observed once. The V call is TRBV5-1, the J call TRBJ2-2, with 9 bases that match TRBD1. From germline, CDR1 is SGHRS and CDR2 YFSETQ. Trimming at V came to 3 bases and at J to 9 bases, leaving 3 bases not matched to a gene. The CDR3 runs to 13 residues. DNA of the CDR3: TGCGCCAGCAGCTGGGACAGGGTCAGGGAGCTGTTTTTT. This codes for CASSWDRVRELFF.

The rearrangement uses TRBV7-6 and TRBJ1-2, with a tentative D call TRBD1 (5 bases). Germline CDR1 is SGHVS and CDR2 is FNYEAQ. There are 13 residues in the CDR3. V was pared by 0 bases and J by 6 bases, with 8 bases between. CDR3 loop: CASSLAGVDGYTF. CDR3 nucleotide sequence: TGTGCCAGCAGCTTAGCAGGGGTAGATGGCTACACCTTC.

The chain carries TRBV7-4 and TRBJ2-3; 10 bases fit TRBD2. V was pared by 2 bases and J by 2 bases, with 7 bases of the junction left unmatched. The CDR3 is 17 residues long. Germline V gene sequence: CDR1 SGHVT, CDR2 SQSDAQ. CDR3: CASSLLLAGAYTDTQYF. Here the CDR3 DNA reads TGTGCCAGCAGCTTATTGCTAGCGGGGGCATACACAGATACGCAGTATTTT. Drawing the rest from reference TRBV7-4 and TRBJ2-3, the complete variable domain is GAGVSQSPRYKVAKRGRDVALRCDSISGHVTLYWYRQTLGQGSEVLTYSQSDAQRDKSGRPSGRFSAERPERSVSTLKIQRTEQGDSAVYLCASSLLLAGAYTDTQYFGPGTRLTVL.

V usage is TRBV19 and J usage is TRBJ1-2; TRBD1 agrees at 8 bases. The CDR3 consists of 12 residues. Germline CDR1 and CDR2: LNHDA and SQIVND (reference sequence). The V gene end was trimmed by 3 bases and the J gene end by 7 bases; junction bases not matched to a gene: 1. The CDR3: CASSMGTGGYTF. The CDR3, as DNA: TGTGCCAGTAGTATGGGGACAGGTGGCTACACCTTC.

The rearrangement joins TRBV5-1 to TRBJ2-7; D not certain. Germline values: CDR1 SGHRS, CDR2 YFSETQ. The germline V and J ends were trimmed by 4 bases and 0 bases, with 11 bases remaining between them. CDR3 size: 14 residues. The CDR3 protein is CASSPQKVSYEQYF. The CDR3 DNA sequence: TGCGCCAGCAGCCCCCAGAAAGTCTCCTACGAGCAGTACTTC. Filled out from reference TRBV5-1 and TRBJ2-7, the complete variable domain reads KAGVTQTPRYLIKTRGQQVTLSCSPISGHRSVSWYQQTPGQGLQFLFEYFSETQRNKGNFPGRFSGRQFSNSRSEMNVSTLELGDSALYLCASSPQKVSYEQYFGPGTRLTVT.